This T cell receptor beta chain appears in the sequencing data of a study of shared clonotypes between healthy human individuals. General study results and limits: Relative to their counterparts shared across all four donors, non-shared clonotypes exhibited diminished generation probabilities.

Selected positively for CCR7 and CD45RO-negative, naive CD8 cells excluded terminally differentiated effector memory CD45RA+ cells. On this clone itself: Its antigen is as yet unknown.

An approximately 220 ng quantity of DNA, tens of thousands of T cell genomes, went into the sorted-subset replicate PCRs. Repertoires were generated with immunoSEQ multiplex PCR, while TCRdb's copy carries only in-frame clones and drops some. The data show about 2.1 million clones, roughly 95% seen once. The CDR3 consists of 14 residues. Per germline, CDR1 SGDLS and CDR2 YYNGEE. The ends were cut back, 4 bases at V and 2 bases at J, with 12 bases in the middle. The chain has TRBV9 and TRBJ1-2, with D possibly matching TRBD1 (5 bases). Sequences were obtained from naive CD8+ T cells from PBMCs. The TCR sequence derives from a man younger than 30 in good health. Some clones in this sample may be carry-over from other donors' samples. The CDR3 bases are TGTGCCAGCAGCCCCGGGGACCAAAACTATGGCTACACCTTC. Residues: CASSPGDQNYGYTF.